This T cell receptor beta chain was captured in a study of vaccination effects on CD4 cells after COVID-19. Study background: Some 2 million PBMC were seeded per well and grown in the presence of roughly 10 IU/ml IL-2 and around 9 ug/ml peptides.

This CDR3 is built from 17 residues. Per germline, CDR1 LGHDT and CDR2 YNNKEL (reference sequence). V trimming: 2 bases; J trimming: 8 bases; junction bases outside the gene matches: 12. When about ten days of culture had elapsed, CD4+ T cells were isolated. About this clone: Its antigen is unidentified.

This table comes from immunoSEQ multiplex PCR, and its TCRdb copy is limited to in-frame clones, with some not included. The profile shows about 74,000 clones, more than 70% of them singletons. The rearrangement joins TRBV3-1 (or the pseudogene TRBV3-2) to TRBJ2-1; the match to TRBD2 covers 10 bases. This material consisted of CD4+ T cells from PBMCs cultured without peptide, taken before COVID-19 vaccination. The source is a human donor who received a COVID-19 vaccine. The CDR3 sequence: CASSQPISSGGLDEQFF. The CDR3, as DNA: TGTGCCAGCAGCCAACCCATTTCTAGCGGGGGTTTGGATGAGCAGTTCTTC.